This is a list of T cell receptor beta chains from one sample in a study of metastatic and nonmetastatic thyroid tumors. TCRdb re-called the PCR reads via MiXCR. The repertoire consists of 15,000 to 20,000 clones, with about a quarter occurring once and the leading ten covering less than 20%. What was sequenced was adjacent normal tissue. The source is a female donor with papillary thyroid cancer or a benign thyroid nodule (not recorded which). Some clones in this sample may be carry-over from other donors' samples. Each CDR3 is given with its conserved first and last residue. Each record gives: J gene, clone size, D gene, V gene, CDR3 DNA, CDR3 protein. D genes are given only for firm matches. Not all rows give a size; the values are once, few, many and, for expanded clones, a class.

J: TRBJ2-7
size: medium-sized
D: TRBD2
V: TRBV6-1
DNA: TGTGCCAGCAGTCTGACTAGCGGCTACGAGCAGTACTTC
CDR3: CASSLTSGYEQYF

J: TRBJ1-1
size: medium-sized
D: NA
V: TRBV19
DNA: TGTGCCAGTAGTATATCAGCAGGGCGAACTGAAGCTTTCTTT
CDR3: CASSISAGRTEAFF

J: TRBJ2-7
size: NA
D: NA
V: TRBV4-2
DNA: TGTGCCAGCAGCCAAGATTGGAGTGTGTCAGCCTTGTCCGAGCAGTACTTC
CDR3: CASSQDWSVSALSEQYF

J: TRBJ1-5
size: NA
D: NA
V: TRBV4-1
DNA: TGCGCCAGCAGCCAAGTGGGGACGGCTAATCAGCCCCAGCATTTT
CDR3: CASSQVGTANQPQHF

J: TRBJ2-7
size: NA
D: NA
V: TRBV9
DNA: TGTGCCAGCTCCCGGGCCACAGAGTACGAGCAGTACTTC
CDR3: CASSRATEYEQYF

J: TRBJ1-3
size: NA
D: NA
V: TRBV12-5
DNA: TGTGCTAGTGGTTTGGATTCCTCTGGAAACACCATATATTTT
CDR3: CASGLDSSGNTIYF

J: TRBJ1-6
size: once
D: NA
V: TRBV20-1
DNA: TGCAGTGCTAGCGAAGCAGGGAGGATCAATTCACCCCTCCACTTT
CDR3: CSASEAGRINSPLHF

J: TRBJ2-7
size: NA
D: TRBD2
V: TRBV5-1
DNA: TGCGCCAGCAGTAGCGGGAGGGCGACCTACGAGCAGTACTTC
CDR3: CASSSGRATYEQYF

J: TRBJ2-5
size: large
D: NA
V: TRBV6-1
DNA: TGTGCCAGCAGTTGGACCACCGAGGGAAGGGCCCAGTACTTC
CDR3: CASSWTTEGRAQYF

J: TRBJ2-7
size: NA
D: TRBD2
V: TRBV6-2/TRBV6-3
DNA: TGTGCCAGCAGTTACTCAGGGTTGGCTAGCGGGAGTGTTTTGGACGAGCAGTACTTC
CDR3: CASSYSGLASGSVLDEQYF

J: TRBJ2-3
size: few
D: NA
V: TRBV12-3/TRBV12-4
DNA: TGTGCCAGCAGTCCACTCCCTCCGTCCGGTGGTACGCAGTATTTT
CDR3: CASSPLPPSGGTQYF

J: TRBJ2-4
size: many
D: TRBD2
V: TRBV12-3/TRBV12-4
DNA: TGTGCCAGCAGTTTACTATGGGGGGGGGTCAAAAACATTCAGTACTTC
CDR3: CASSLLWGGVKNIQYF

J: TRBJ1-2
size: many
D: NA
V: TRBV6-5
DNA: TGTGCCAGCAGTTACACCTCACAGGGAGGGGTGGATGGCTACACCTTC
CDR3: CASSYTSQGGVDGYTF

J: TRBJ2-1
size: NA
D: NA
V: TRBV6-5
DNA: TGTGCCAGCAGTTACCATGGGGGGTACAATGAGCAGTTCTTC
CDR3: CASSYHGGYNEQFF

J: TRBJ2-7
size: NA
D: NA
V: TRBV6-6
DNA: TGTGCCAGCAGTTACGGGGGACTCGGACGGTACTTC
CDR3: CASSYGGLGRYF

J: TRBJ2-1
size: medium-sized
D: NA
V: TRBV6-1
DNA: TGTGCCAGCAGTACCCCCGGCCCCTACAATGAGCAGTTCTTC
CDR3: CASSTPGPYNEQFF

J: TRBJ1-1
size: NA
D: NA
V: TRBV29-1
DNA: TGCAGCGTTGAAACGACAGTTGAAGCTTTCTTT
CDR3: CSVETTVEAFF

J: TRBJ2-7
size: large
D: NA
V: TRBV10-3
DNA: TGTGCCATCAGTGGGATCGACAGGATTCAAACCTACGAGCAGTACTTC
CDR3: CAISGIDRIQTYEQYF

J: TRBJ2-2
size: NA
D: TRBD1
V: TRBV5-1
DNA: TGCGCCAGCGTGAATTTGGGGACAGTTAACACCGGGGAGCTGTTTTTT
CDR3: CASVNLGTVNTGELFF

J: TRBJ2-7
size: once
D: NA
V: TRBV7-8
DNA: TGTGCCAGCAGCTTACGGCGGACTTCCTACGAGCAGTACTTC
CDR3: CASSLRRTSYEQYF

J: TRBJ2-7
size: NA
D: TRBD1
V: TRBV30
DNA: TGTGCCTGGGGACAGGGGCCACTCTACGAGCAGTACTTC
CDR3: CAWGQGPLYEQYF

J: TRBJ2-2
size: few
D: NA
V: TRBV6-5
DNA: TGTGCCAGCAGTTACTCCACGGTCGGTAGGGCCGTGGAGCTGTTTTTT
CDR3: CASSYSTVGRAVELFF

J: TRBJ2-2
size: few
D: TRBD2
V: TRBV2
DNA: TGTGCCAGCAGTGAAACTAGCGGGAGGGCAACCGGGGAGCTGTTTTTT
CDR3: CASSETSGRATGELFF

J: TRBJ2-7
size: few
D: NA
V: TRBV12-3/TRBV12-4
DNA: TGTGCCAGCAGTTCGGGGACTGCCTTCTCCTACGAGCAGTACTTC
CDR3: CASSSGTAFSYEQYF

J: TRBJ2-7
size: medium-sized
D: NA
V: TRBV11-2
DNA: TGTGCCAGCAGCCTGGATGTTACCTACGAGCAGTACTTC
CDR3: CASSLDVTYEQYF

J: TRBJ2-2
size: few
D: NA
V: TRBV30
DNA: TGTGCCTGGAGCCTAGGAGGGGCGGACACCGGGGAGCTGTTTTTT
CDR3: CAWSLGGADTGELFF

J: TRBJ2-1
size: many
D: TRBD2
V: TRBV7-9
DNA: TGTGCCAGCTCCCGAGGCGGGAGGGCCGAGTTCTTC
CDR3: CASSRGGRAEFF

J: TRBJ1-1
size: few
D: NA
V: TRBV5-1
DNA: TGCGCCAGCAGCTTGGACCAGACTAACACTGAAGCTTTCTTT
CDR3: CASSLDQTNTEAFF

J: TRBJ2-2
size: few
D: TRBD1
V: TRBV9
DNA: TGTGCCAGCAGCGTTGCCGGGACAGGGTTAATCACCGGGGAGCTGTTTTTT
CDR3: CASSVAGTGLITGELFF

J: TRBJ2-5
size: NA
D: NA
V: TRBV24-1
DNA: TGTGCCACCAGTGATCGGCGGGGGCTCCAAGAGACCCAGTACTTC
CDR3: CATSDRRGLQETQYF

J: TRBJ2-7
size: few
D: NA
V: TRBV28
DNA: TGTGCCAGCAGTACGCCGCCAGGGCTCCCAAAGGAGCAGTACTTC
CDR3: CASSTPPGLPKEQYF

J: TRBJ2-2
size: few
D: NA
V: TRBV24-1
DNA: TGTGCCACCAGCGAACGGGGGCTGGGCACCGGGGAGCTGTTTTTT
CDR3: CATSERGLGTGELFF

J: TRBJ1-1
size: large
D: NA
V: TRBV20-1
DNA: TGCAGTGCTAGAGACCAGGGGAGAGGCACTGAAGCTTTCTTT
CDR3: CSARDQGRGTEAFF

J: TRBJ2-3
size: few
D: NA
V: TRBV2
DNA: TGTGCCAGCAGGGACAGACCTTACACAGATACGCAGTATTTT
CDR3: CASRDRPYTDTQYF

J: TRBJ2-1
size: NA
D: TRBD2
V: TRBV20-1
DNA: TGCAGTGCTCCTCTAGCGGGCGCCTACAATGAGCAGTTCTTC
CDR3: CSAPLAGAYNEQFF

J: TRBJ2-7
size: medium-sized
D: NA
V: TRBV11-3
DNA: TGTGCCAGCAGCTTAGGCGGAAGCGTTAACTACGAGCAGTACTTC
CDR3: CASSLGGSVNYEQYF

J: TRBJ2-3
size: NA
D: NA
V: TRBV11-2
DNA: TGTGCCAGCAGCTTAATAGGCAGGGGATTCTCCGATACGCAGTATTTT
CDR3: CASSLIGRGFSDTQYF

J: TRBJ1-2
size: many
D: NA
V: TRBV6-1
DNA: TGTGCCAGCAGTGAACGGAAAAACTATGGCTACACCTTC
CDR3: CASSERKNYGYTF

J: TRBJ1-2
size: few
D: TRBD1
V: TRBV19
DNA: TGTGCCAGTGGGCGACAGGGCCAAACGTATGGCTACACCTTC
CDR3: CASGRQGQTYGYTF

J: TRBJ2-7
size: few
D: NA
V: TRBV29-1
DNA: TGCAGCGTCCAGGTAACTGGGGCGGGGGAGCAGTACTTC
CDR3: CSVQVTGAGEQYF

J: TRBJ2-5
size: NA
D: NA
V: TRBV5-1
DNA: TGCGCCAGCAGCTTGGGGGGCCTGGGACACCCGCAAGAGACCCAGTACTTC
CDR3: CASSLGGLGHPQETQYF

J: TRBJ1-1
size: NA
D: NA
V: TRBV29-1
DNA: TGCAGCGTTGGATCTTTTGGGGTGAGCACTGAAGCTTTCTTT
CDR3: CSVGSFGVSTEAFF

J: TRBJ2-7
size: few
D: NA
V: TRBV12-3/TRBV12-4
DNA: TGTGCCAGCAGTGTGGATAGGTACGAGCAGTACTTC
CDR3: CASSVDRYEQYF

J: TRBJ2-3
size: NA
D: NA
V: TRBV7-2
DNA: TGTGCCAGCAAGCTAGTGGTCGCTAGCACAGATACGCAGTATTTT
CDR3: CASKLVVASTDTQYF